Following are 4 T cell receptor beta chains from one sample sequenced in a study of cytomegalovirus exposure and HLA in healthy donors. TCRdb keeps only in-frame clones here, not all; method: immunoSEQ multiplex PCR. The table lists fewer than 60,000 clones, 89% of them singletons. The sequenced sample was PBMCs. These receptors all come from a woman younger than 35 in good health and CMV-seronegative.

The V and J genes are TRBV14 and TRBJ1-2; maybe TRBD1 (5 bases). This CDR3 region has 14 residues. The V end lost 1 base, the J end lost 4 bases, and 10 bases lay between the germline ends. Germline V gives CDR1 SGHDN, CDR2 FVKESK. For the CDR3, the DNA is TGTGCCAGCAGCCAAGGGACACCTCCCTATGGCTACACCTTC. Translation: CASSQGTPPYGYTF.

The count of this clone is one. This sequence joins TRBV29-1 and TRBJ2-5; TRBD2 might be the D (6 bases). The germline CDR1 and CDR2 sequences are SQVTM and ANQGSEA. Trimming left V 6 bases short and J 12 bases short, with 8 bases between. The CDR3 loop spans 8 amino acids. This CDR3 reads CSVDYKYF. Here the CDR3 DNA reads TGCAGCGTGGACTATAAGTACTTC.

V is TRBV29-1 and J is TRBJ2-2, with 8 nucleotides matching TRBD2. V dropped 5 bases and J dropped 4; count of bases not matched to a gene: 3. The CDR3 has 13 amino acids. Germline V gives CDR1 SQVTM, CDR2 ANQGSEA. CDR3 in amino acids: CSVQRGSTGELFF. In DNA form, the CDR3 reads TGCAGCGTTCAGCGGGGGAGCACCGGGGAGCTGTTTTTT.

This rearrangement joins TRBV6-5 to TRBJ2-3; the match to TRBD1 covers 7 bases. The CDR3 covers 12 residues. The germline V gene encodes CDR1 MNHEY and CDR2 SVGAGI. Trimming took 4 bases from V and 6 from J; bases not matched to a gene: 1. The CDR3 region has the DNA TGTGCCAGCAGTTCACAGGGGGATACGCAGTATTTT. It is translated as CASSSQGDTQYF.